Sequencing of this T cell receptor beta chain was carried out in a study of shared clonotypes between healthy human individuals. Study details: Those who served as donors were two women and a few men between the ages of 18 and 49. General study points: Relative to their counterparts shared across all four donors, non-shared clonotypes exhibited diminished generation probabilities.

Sorted-subset replicate PCRs used approximately 190 ng of genomic DNA. This amount corresponded to about 30,000 T cell genomes. Sequencing used immunoSEQ multiplex PCR; TCRdb keeps in-frame clones, though not all of them. Of around 1.5 million clones in the sample, 98% were seen once. Worth noting for this clone: What it binds is not known.

Trimming pared 1 base from V and 1 base from J, leaving 11 bases between. The germline CDR1 and CDR2 sequences are SNHLY and FYNNEI. This CDR3 spans 15 amino acids. The study separated CD4+ cells into CD45RA+ naive and CD45RA-negative memory subsets. The sequencing input was naive CD4+ T cells sorted from blood. Subset noted: CD45RA+ positively selected. This clonotype originated in a man younger than 40 in good health. This chain links TRBV2 with TRBJ2-7, with unresolved D. The CDR3 nucleotides are TGTGCCAGCAGTGAAGTTTGGGCGGCGTCCTACGAGCAGTACTTC. Translated, it gives CASSEVWAASYEQYF. The complete variable domain, with remaining parts taken from reference TRBV2 and TRBJ2-7, reads EPEVTQTPSHQVTQMGQEVILRCVPISNHLYFYWYRQILGQKVEFLVSFYNNEISEKSEIFDDQFSVERPDGSNFTLKIRSTKLEDSAMYFCASSEVWAASYEQYFGPGTRLTVT.